This T cell receptor (beta chain) was documented in a study of T cells expressing NK-cell markers. Study summary: Sorted T-cell subsets CD3+CD56+NKG2C+, CD3+CD56+NKG2C- and CD3+CD56-NKG2C+ were TCR beta-sequenced. Eight donors were sequenced, seven testing HCMV-seropositive and one testing seronegative.

TCRdb reanalyzed the 5' RACE reads, giving one entry per CDR3 protein sequence and no DNA. The sample data list 440,000 or so distinct CDR3 sequences. This CDR3 spans 17 amino acids. Per the germline V gene, CDR1 is MNHEY and CDR2 is SVGAGI. A note on this clonotype: Its antigen is undetermined.

Broader study findings: About six donors showed dominant NKG2C+ clonotypes comprising about 1.0-7.0% of their CD8+ T cells. Expanded NKG2C+ T cell clones had unclear HCMV specificity.

V is TRBV6-5 and J is TRBJ2-5; checking the TCRdb D call of TRBD1 is not possible without DNA. Sequencing input: blood T cells: a sorted CD56 or NKG2C T cell subset, CD4+ or CD8+ T cells, or bulk PBMC T cells (not recorded which). The sequence came from a woman aged 18 to 75 in good health. CDR3 sequence reads: CASSYSGGSRGQETQYF.